These 18 T cell receptor beta chains originate from one sample sequenced in a study of blood T cell repertoires in COVID-19. The method was immunoSEQ multiplex PCR; TCRdb's version includes in-frame clones alone and lacks a portion of them. The sample lists about 99,000 clones, around 88% seen once, with 2.1% in the top ten. The sequencing input was peripheral blood. The receptors were sampled from a man between 45 and 60 years old with COVID-19, enrolled during active disease.

V usage is TRBV10-1 and J usage is TRBJ1-1; D remains unclear. V was clipped by 2 bases and J by 5 bases, with 12 bases between them. Germline lookup yields CDR1 WNHNN and CDR2 SYGVQD (reference sequence). This CDR3 is 14 amino acids long. The CDR3 nucleotides are TGCGCCAGCAGTGAGGGAGGGTTTAGGACTGAAGCTTTCTTT. Amino acid sequence: CASSEGGFRTEAFF.

The table lists this clone with a count of one. The chain employs TRBV19 and TRBJ1-3, with 9 bases fitting TRBD1. Trimming took 6 bases from V and 8 from J; bases not matched to a gene: 14. The CDR3 is 16 residues long. In germline, CDR1 is LNHDA, CDR2 SQIVND (reference sequence). The CDR3 DNA sequence: TGTGCCAGTAGAACTCTACACTTCGGACAGGGGCACACCATATATTTT. It encodes CASRTLHFGQGHTIYF.

V and J are TRBV29-1 and TRBJ1-2, with TRBD1 matching over 7 bases. The CDR3 covers 12 residues. Trimming cost V 8 bases and J 7 bases; bases outside gene matches: 10. CDR1 and CDR2 from the germline V gene are SQVTM and ANQGSEA. Here the CDR3 DNA reads TGCAGCCAGACAGGGTCCTCGGGTGGCTACACCTTC. It is translated as CSQTGSSGGYTF.

This chain links TRBV19 with TRBJ2-3; no clear D. Trimming stripped 6 bases from V and 1 base from J, with 8 bases between. CDR1 and CDR2 from the germline V gene are LNHDA and SQIVND (reference sequence). CDR3 length: 13 amino acids. For the CDR3, the DNA is TGTGCCAGTAGATTAGCTGGCACAGATACGCAGTATTTT. Translating gives CASRLAGTDTQYF.

This chain joins TRBV7-8 and TRBJ1-3, with a weak D call TRBD1 (5 bases). Trimming pared 4 bases from V and 2 bases from J, leaving 9 bases between. The CDR3 totals 14 residues. Germline assignment: CDR1 SGHVS and CDR2 FQNEAQ. The CDR3 sequence: CASSYRGAGNTIYF. The CDR3, as DNA: TGTGCCAGCAGCTACCGGGGGGCTGGAAACACCATATATTTT. Full variable domain (remainder filled in from reference TRBV7-8 and TRBJ1-3): GAGVSQSPRYKVAKRGQDVALRCDPISGHVSLFWYQQALGQGPEFLTYFQNEAQLDKSGLPSDRFFAERPEGSVSTLKIQRTQQEDSAVYLCASSYRGAGNTIYFGEGSWLTVV.

The chain combines TRBV7-3 with TRBJ1-2; no clear D gene. V lost 4 bases and J 6 bases, leaving 21 bases between the germline ends. Germline CDR1 reads SGHTA; CDR2 reads FQGTGA. The CDR3 extends over 16 amino acids. The DNA for the CDR3 is TGTGCCAGCAGCTCACCCCTATTACTGACACCCAATGGCTACACCTTC. The encoded protein is CASSSPLLLTPNGYTF.

This chain joins TRBV6-1 and TRBJ1-1, with a tentative D call TRBD1 (5 bases). Germline CDR1 and CDR2: MNHNS and SASEGT. Trimming removed 3 bases at V and 1 base at J, with 12 bases between. This CDR3 is built from 15 residues. The CDR3 DNA reads TGTGCCAGCAGTGACCCTGGGACTGAGAACACTGAAGCTTTCTTT. It is translated as CASSDPGTENTEAFF.

This clone was detected a few times. The V and J genes are TRBV5-1 and TRBJ2-7; D perhaps matches TRBD1 (6 bases). The CDR3 runs to 15 residues. Germline V CDR1 and CDR2: SGHRS, YFSETQ. Trimming removed 0 bases from V and 2 bases from J, with 12 bases in between. The CDR3, as DNA: TGCGCCAGCAGCTTGGCCCCAGGGGCTACCTACGAGCAGTACTTC. Translation: CASSLAPGATYEQYF.

V is TRBV3-1 (or the pseudogene TRBV3-2) and J is TRBJ2-1, with a weak D call TRBD2 (6 bases). The CDR3 runs to 14 residues. Germline V CDR1 and CDR2: LGHDT, YNNKEL (reference sequence). The V and J ends lost 7 bases and 0 bases respectively, with 10 bases between them. The CDR3 nucleotides are TGTGCCAGCAACCGGGGGAGCTCCTACAATGAGCAGTTCTTC. As protein: CASNRGSSYNEQFF.

In this sample, this clone turned up once. The V call is TRBV10-3, the J call TRBJ2-3; 16 bases match TRBD2. CDR1 is ENHRY, CDR2 SYGVKD, per germline. The ends lost 6 bases at V and 4 bases at J; junction bases unmatched: 10. The CDR3 is 18 residues long. CDR3 sequence (DNA): TGTGCCATCAGGGAACCGGGACTAGCGGGGGGGCCCGCAGATACGCAGTATTTT. Its translation: CAIREPGLAGGPADTQYF.

The chain has TRBV6-5 and TRBJ1-2, with 7 positions matching TRBD1. Germline values: CDR1 MNHEY, CDR2 SVGAGI. Unmatched junction bases numbered 6, after V lost 4 bases and J lost 4 bases. The CDR3 is 14 residues long. CDR3 region: CASSFGQGGYGYTF. The CDR3 bases are TGTGCCAGCAGTTTTGGGCAGGGGGGCTATGGCTACACCTTC.

The V call is TRBV5-8, the J call TRBJ1-1; maybe TRBD1 (5 bases). The germline V gene has CDR1 SGHTS and CDR2 YDEGEE. This CDR3 comprises 17 residues. The V end lost 6 bases, the J end lost 4 bases, and 25 bases lay between the germline ends. For the CDR3, the DNA is TGTGCCAGCACAACGCTTGCCGCTTTTTCAGGGTCCACTGAAGCTTTCTTT. Amino acids: CASTTLAAFSGSTEAFF.

The V and J genes are TRBV5-1 and TRBJ2-5; TRBD2 might be the D (6 bases). Germline loops: CDR1 SGHRS, CDR2 YFSETQ. This CDR3 has 15 residues. V was trimmed by 0 bases and J by 1 base, leaving 10 bases between them. CDR3 protein: CASSLGSGSQETQYF. Written as DNA, the CDR3 is TGCGCCAGCAGCTTGGGATCCGGGAGCCAAGAGACCCAGTACTTC.

This sequence joins TRBV2 and TRBJ1-1; maybe TRBD1 (6 bases). V lost 10 bases and J lost 4, with 16 bases in between. Germline CDR1 and CDR2: SNHLY and FYNNEI. The CDR3 totals 13 residues. CDR3 region: CATPGRGGTEAFF. DNA for the CDR3: TGTGCCACCCCGGGGAGAGGGGGCACTGAAGCTTTCTTT.

The chain employs TRBV5-1 and TRBJ2-1, with D perhaps matching TRBD2 (7 bases). The CDR3 consists of 23 residues. V was shortened by 4 bases and J by 0 bases, with 35 bases between the two germline ends. The germline V gene has CDR1 SGHRS and CDR2 YFSETQ. In DNA, the CDR3 is TGCGCCAGCAGCCTTCAGGGGTCACACAACGGGGGGACTATCCCAAGCTCCTACAATGAGCAGTTCTTC. It translates to CASSLQGSHNGGTIPSSYNEQFF.

The chain links TRBV5-1 to TRBJ2-5, with 7 bases lining up with TRBD1. This CDR3 spans 16 amino acids. Germline CDR1 is SGHRS and CDR2 is YFSETQ. With V trimmed by 4 bases and J by 0 bases, 9 bases remained unmatched. The CDR3 DNA follows: TGCGCCAGCAGCACGACAGGGAACAATTACCAAGAGACCCAGTACTTC. Protein sequence: CASSTTGNNYQETQYF. The whole variable domain, filled in from reference TRBV5-1 and TRBJ2-5, reads KAGVTQTPRYLIKTRGQQVTLSCSPISGHRSVSWYQQTPGQGLQFLFEYFSETQRNKGNFPGRFSGRQFSNSRSEMNVSTLELGDSALYLCASSTTGNNYQETQYFGPGTRLLVL.

Here the CDR3 reads CASSVGQAGPDTQYF. The CDR3 DNA follows: TGTGCCAGCAGCGTAGGGCAGGCGGGTCCAGATACGCAGTATTTT. V and J are TRBV9 and TRBJ2-3; D may be TRBD2 (5 bases). The CDR3 contains 15 residues. CDR1 SGDLS and CDR2 YYNGEE come from the germline V gene. V dropped 0 bases and J dropped 4 bases, with 12 bases sitting between them.

V usage is TRBV5-1 and J usage is TRBJ1-3, with D maybe TRBD1 (6 bases). CDR1 and CDR2 from the germline V gene are SGHRS and YFSETQ. The V end lost 2 bases, the J end lost 4 bases, and 13 bases lay between the germline ends. CDR3 size: 15 residues. Here the CDR3 reads CASSFVGGEGNTIYF. CDR3 sequence (DNA): TGCGCCAGCAGCTTTGTTGGGGGCGAAGGAAACACCATATATTTT.